This T cell receptor beta chain comes out of a study of cytomegalovirus exposure and HLA in healthy donors. Overall study: Unique TCRs numbering around 80 million, obtained from HLA-typed donors, made up an early data release.

Overall study findings and caveats: The Asian-associated ancestry cluster reportedly had fewer N-insertions than the approximately 670-donor mean in a later analysis.

Both 60 Vbeta primers and 13 Jbeta primers went into the PCR. As processed by the authors: Unique TCR beta chains numbered about 72 million in a later analysis, with around 10 million shared. TCRdb keeps only in-frame clones here, not all; method: immunoSEQ multiplex PCR. V and J calls and clone size are as listed in that table; D and trimming were resolved from the DNA. The table lists about 120,000 clones, around 77% of them singletons. In this sample, this clone turned up a few times. What it binds is unknown. The CDR3 is 14 amino acids. Per the germline V gene, CDR1 is MNHEY and CDR2 is SVGAGI. V dropped 2 bases and J dropped 5 bases, with 12 bases sitting between them.

This sequence was found in a woman in her 30s in good health and CMV-seropositive. The chain couples TRBV6-5 to TRBJ1-1; D is unclear. The sequencing input was PBMCs. CDR3 amino acids: CASSYMEGKTEAFF. CDR3 bases: TGTGCCAGCAGTTACATGGAGGGAAAGACTGAAGCTTTCTTT.